Reported below is one T cell receptor beta chain. These data come from a study of CD8 T cells in Susac syndrome. Random hexamers primed reverse transcription of about 0.45 to 1 ug RNA. TCRdb processed the immunoSEQ multiplex PCR reads anew with MiXCR; each CDR3 protein has one entry. The table shows some 260,000 distinct CDR3 sequences, with about 88% occurring only once. The germline V gene has CDR1 DFQATT and CDR2 SNEGSKA (reference sequence). CDR3 length equals 13 residues. Trimming cost V 2 bases and J 10 bases, with 15 bases left between them. This clonotype originated in a human donor with multiple sclerosis. The sequencing sample was made of CD8+ T cells from PBMCs. The chain employs TRBV20-1 and TRBJ2-1; the D gene is possibly TRBD1 (7 bases). CDR3 sequence reads: CSARRRGRGEQFF. Written as DNA, the CDR3 is TGCAGTGCTAGAAGGCGGGGCAGGGGGGAGCAGTTCTTC.